This T cell receptor (beta chain) was recovered during a study of T cell responses to AZD1222 COVID-19 vaccine. Turning to the study itself: Second doses that came at about 4 or about 12 weeks were put together. Study-wide results and limits: Just six AZD1222 recipients were seropositive at baseline. Receipt of two AZD1222 doses was followed by a rise in Spike-specific TCR breadth and depth. Without day 14 samples, only post-peak T cell repertoires were studied.

A remark on this clone: No antigen is known for it.

Data came from immunoSEQ multiplex PCR; TCRdb stores just in-frame clones and leaves some out. The data contain 180,000 or so clones, about 86% of them singletons. CDR1 and CDR2 (germline): SQVTM, ANQGSEA. The J segment lost 6 bases and the V segment lost 6 bases, leaving 6 bases of the junction unmatched. This CDR3 is built from 12 residues. The material was peripheral blood, obtained on day 0 of AZD1222 vaccination. This sequence originates from an adult in good health. V is TRBV29-1 and J is TRBJ1-1; 8 nucleotides align to TRBD1. CDR3 amino acids: CSVRTGWSEAFF. The CDR3 coding sequence is TGCAGCGTCCGGACAGGGTGGTCTGAAGCTTTCTTT.